These T cell receptor beta chains were read from a single sample in a study of blood T cell repertoires in COVID-19. Assay: immunoSEQ multiplex PCR; the TCRdb copy retains only in-frame clones and omits some. The sample contains approximately 250,000 clones, about 88% of which appear only once. Sequencing was performed on peripheral blood. Receptors originate from an older woman with COVID-19, enrolled during active disease. Both conserved end residues are part of each CDR3. Each record gives: CDR3 protein, CDR3 DNA, V gene, J gene, D gene, clone size. The D gene is left open where the match is weak. The size field is filled for only some rows; it gives once, few, many or a size class.

CDR3: CASTPRRGGGDTQYF
DNA: TGTGCCAGCACCCCCCGACGCGGGGGTGGAGATACGCAGTATTTT
V: TRBV6-5
J: TRBJ2-3
D: TRBD2
size: .

CDR3: CASSSRDRRDTQYF
DNA: TGTGCCAGCAGCTCGAGGGACAGGCGAGATACGCAGTATTTT
V: TRBV11-3
J: TRBJ2-3
D: TRBD1
size: .

CDR3: CASSTESGFEKLFF
DNA: TGTGCCAGTAGTACTGAATCAGGATTTGAAAAACTGTTTTTT
V: TRBV19
J: TRBJ1-4
D: .
size: .

CDR3: CASSYTGTMNTEAFF
DNA: TGTGCCAGCAGTTATACAGGGACCATGAACACTGAAGCTTTCTTT
V: TRBV6-5
J: TRBJ1-1
D: .
size: once

CDR3: CASSHGTCRGVSNYGYTF
DNA: TGCGCCAGCAGTCACGGGACATGCAGGGGAGTTTCTAACTATGGCTACACCTTC
V: TRBV23-1
J: TRBJ1-2
D: .
size: once

CDR3: CASSLFQVPGELFF
DNA: TGTGCCAGCAGCTTGTTCCAGGTTCCCGGGGAGCTGTTTTTT
V: TRBV5-6
J: TRBJ2-2
D: .
size: .

CDR3: CAISTAGGTDTQYF
DNA: TGTGCCATCAGCACGGCGGGGGGTACAGATACGCAGTATTTT
V: TRBV10-3
J: TRBJ2-3
D: TRBD2
size: .

CDR3: CASSYTGMTEAFF
DNA: TGTGCCAGTAGTTATACAGGGATGACTGAAGCTTTCTTT
V: TRBV19
J: TRBJ1-1
D: .
size: .

CDR3: CAWRPKPLARQETQYF
DNA: TGTGCCTGGAGACCTAAACCACTAGCGCGCCAAGAGACCCAGTACTTC
V: TRBV30
J: TRBJ2-5
D: TRBD2
size: .

CDR3: CATRGQEQYF
DNA: TGTGCCACCAGGGGGCAGGAGCAGTACTTC
V: TRBV28
J: TRBJ2-7
D: TRBD1
size: .

CDR3: CASRQGAGEQFF
DNA: TGCGCCAGCAGACAGGGGGCAGGTGAGCAGTTCTTC
V: TRBV5-1
J: TRBJ2-1
D: TRBD1
size: .

CDR3: CATHSGAGSSNYGYTF
DNA: TGTGCCACCCATTCAGGGGCCGGGTCCTCTAACTATGGCTACACCTTC
V: TRBV10-3
J: TRBJ1-2
D: .
size: few

CDR3: CASSSRTGGSYNEQFF
DNA: TGTGCCAGCAGCTCCCGGACAGGGGGCTCCTACAATGAGCAGTTCTTC
V: TRBV5-4
J: TRBJ2-1
D: TRBD1
size: .

CDR3: CASSDHRRLSGDNEQFF
DNA: TGTGCCAGCAGTGACCACCGCCGGCTTAGCGGGGATAATGAGCAGTTCTTC
V: TRBV6-4
J: TRBJ2-1
D: TRBD2
size: .

CDR3: CASSPGHSEQYF
DNA: TGTGCCAGCAGCCCCGGACACTCGGAGCAGTACTTC
V: TRBV9
J: TRBJ2-7
D: .
size: .

CDR3: CASSFRGPSTDTQYF
DNA: TGTGCCAGCAGCTTCAGGGGTCCTAGCACAGATACGCAGTATTTT
V: TRBV11-2
J: TRBJ2-3
D: .
size: .

CDR3: CASSFGGGVPGYTF
DNA: TGTGCCAGCAGTTTCGGGGGGGGCGTTCCAGGCTACACCTTC
V: TRBV27
J: TRBJ1-2
D: .
size: .

CDR3: CASSLDTGMGNTIYF
DNA: TGCGCCAGCAGCTTGGACACAGGGATGGGAAACACCATATATTTT
V: TRBV5-1
J: TRBJ1-3
D: .
size: once

CDR3: CASGLDPYEQYF
DNA: TGTGCCAGCGGACTCGACCCCTACGAGCAGTACTTC
V: TRBV28
J: TRBJ2-7
D: .
size: .

CDR3: CSVGGAGELFF
DNA: TGCAGCGTTGGGGGGGCCGGGGAGCTGTTTTTT
V: TRBV29-1
J: TRBJ2-2
D: .
size: once

CDR3: CASGLYEDEQYF
DNA: TGTGCTAGTGGTTTGTATGAGGACGAGCAGTACTTC
V: TRBV12-5
J: TRBJ2-7
D: .
size: .

CDR3: CASSQVGRGTDTQYF
DNA: TGTGCCAGCAGCCAAGTAGGGCGGGGCACAGATACGCAGTATTTT
V: TRBV3-1/TRBV3-2
J: TRBJ2-3
D: .
size: .

CDR3: CASSTSLGGSNQPQHF
DNA: TGTGCCAGTAGTACCTCCCTAGGAGGGTCCAATCAGCCCCAGCATTTT
V: TRBV19
J: TRBJ1-5
D: .
size: few

CDR3: CASSLVGGPGGESSFF
DNA: TGTGCCAGCAGCTTAGTAGGTGGGCCAGGGGGCGAGAGTTCGTTCTTC
V: TRBV7-9
J: TRBJ2-1
D: TRBD1
size: .

CDR3: CATSDRARGTEAFF
DNA: TGTGCCACCAGTGATCGGGCCCGAGGGACTGAAGCTTTCTTT
V: TRBV24-1
J: TRBJ1-1
D: .
size: .

CDR3: CASREGQLINSPLHF
DNA: TGTGCCAGTAGAGAGGGACAGCTGATTAATTCACCCCTCCACTTT
V: TRBV19
J: TRBJ1-6
D: TRBD1
size: .

CDR3: CASSIGEGRYGYTF
DNA: TGTGCCAGTAGTATAGGTGAAGGGAGGTATGGCTACACCTTC
V: TRBV19
J: TRBJ1-2
D: .
size: few

CDR3: CASSPDGRGDQPQHF
DNA: TGTGCCAGCAGTCCGGACGGGAGGGGGGATCAGCCCCAGCATTTT
V: TRBV27
J: TRBJ1-5
D: .
size: .

CDR3: CASSLYTGNTEAFF
DNA: TGCGCCAGCAGCTTGTATACAGGGAACACTGAAGCTTTCTTT
V: TRBV5-1
J: TRBJ1-1
D: .
size: .

CDR3: CASSRGLAGDTQYF
DNA: TGTGCCAGCAGTCGTGGGCTAGCGGGGGATACGCAGTATTTT
V: TRBV28
J: TRBJ2-3
D: TRBD2
size: .

CDR3: CATSDPGSSGNTIYF
DNA: TGTGCCACCAGTGATCCGGGGAGTTCTGGAAACACCATATATTTT
V: TRBV24-1
J: TRBJ1-3
D: .
size: .

CDR3: CASSYLGQGNTEAFF
DNA: TGTGCCAGCAGCTACCTAGGACAGGGAAACACTGAAGCTTTCTTT
V: TRBV6-5
J: TRBJ1-1
D: TRBD1
size: .

CDR3: CASSFGGDYGYTF
DNA: TGTGCCAGCAGCTTCGGGGGTGACTATGGCTACACCTTC
V: TRBV7-9
J: TRBJ1-2
D: .
size: .

CDR3: CAISEGGFRSRGGYTF
DNA: TGTGCCATCAGTGAAGGGGGTTTTAGGAGTAGAGGTGGCTACACCTTC
V: TRBV10-3
J: TRBJ1-2
D: .
size: .

CDR3: CASSIFQETQYF
DNA: TGTGCCAGCAGCATCTTCCAAGAGACCCAGTACTTC
V: TRBV3-1/TRBV3-2
J: TRBJ2-5
D: .
size: .

CDR3: CASSTWARGYNSPLHF
DNA: TGTGCCAGCTCCACTTGGGCCAGGGGGTATAATTCACCCCTCCACTTT
V: TRBV5-4
J: TRBJ1-6
D: TRBD1
size: .